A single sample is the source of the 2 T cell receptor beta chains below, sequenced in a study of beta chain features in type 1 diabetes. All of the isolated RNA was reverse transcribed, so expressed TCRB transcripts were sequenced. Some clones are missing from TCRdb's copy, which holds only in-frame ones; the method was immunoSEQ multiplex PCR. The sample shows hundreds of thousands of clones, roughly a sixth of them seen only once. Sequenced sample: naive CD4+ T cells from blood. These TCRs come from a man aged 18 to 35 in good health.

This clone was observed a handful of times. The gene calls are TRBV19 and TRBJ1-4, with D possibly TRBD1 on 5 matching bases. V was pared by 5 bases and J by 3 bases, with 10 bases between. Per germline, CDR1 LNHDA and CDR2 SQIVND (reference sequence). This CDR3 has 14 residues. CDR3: CASSLGPPNEKLFF. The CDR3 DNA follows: TGTGCCAGTAGTTTGGGACCTCCTAATGAAAAACTGTTTTTT.

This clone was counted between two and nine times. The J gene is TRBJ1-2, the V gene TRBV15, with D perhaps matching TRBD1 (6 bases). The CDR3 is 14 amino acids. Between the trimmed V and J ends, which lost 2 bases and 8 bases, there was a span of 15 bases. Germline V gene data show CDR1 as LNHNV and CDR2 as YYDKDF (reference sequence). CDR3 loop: CATSRTVGTHGYTF. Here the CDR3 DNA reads TGTGCCACCAGCAGAACTGTAGGGACACACGGCTACACCTTC.